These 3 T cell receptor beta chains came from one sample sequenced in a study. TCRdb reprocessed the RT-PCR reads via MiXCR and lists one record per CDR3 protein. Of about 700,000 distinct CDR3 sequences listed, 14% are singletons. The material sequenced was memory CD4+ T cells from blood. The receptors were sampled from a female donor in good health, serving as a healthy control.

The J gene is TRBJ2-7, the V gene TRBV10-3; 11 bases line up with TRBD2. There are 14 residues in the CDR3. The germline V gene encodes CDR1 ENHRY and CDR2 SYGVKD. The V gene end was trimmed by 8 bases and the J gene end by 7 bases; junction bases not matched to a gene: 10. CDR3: CAIQTSGTFIEQYF. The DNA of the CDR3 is TGTGCCATCCAGACTAGCGGGACCTTCATTGAGCAGTACTTC.

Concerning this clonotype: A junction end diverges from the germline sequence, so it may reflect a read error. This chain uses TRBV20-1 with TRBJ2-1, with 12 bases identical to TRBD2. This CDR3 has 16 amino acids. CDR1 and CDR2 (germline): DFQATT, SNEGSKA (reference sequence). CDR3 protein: CSARGGLAGGGNERFF. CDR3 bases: TGCAGTGCTAGGGGGGGACTAGCGGGTGGTGGCAATGAGCGGTTCTTC.

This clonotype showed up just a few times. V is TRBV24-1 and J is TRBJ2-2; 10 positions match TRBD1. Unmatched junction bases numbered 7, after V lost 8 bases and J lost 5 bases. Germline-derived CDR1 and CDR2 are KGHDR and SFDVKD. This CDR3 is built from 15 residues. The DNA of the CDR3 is TGTGCCACCACACCGGGGACAGGGGAAACCGGGGAGCTGTTTTTT. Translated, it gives CATTPGTGETGELFF.